These T cell receptor beta chains were read from a single sample in a study of breast tumors, draining lymph nodes, adjacent tissues. TCRdb reanalysed the multiplex PCR reads using MiXCR and keeps one entry per CDR3 protein. The sample carries some 83,000 distinct CDR3 sequences, about 21% recorded once. Material: axillary lymph node tissue. The receptors were sampled from a female donor with breast cancer. Some clones in this sample may be carry-over from other donors' samples. Both conserved end residues are part of each CDR3. The D gene is left open where the match is weak. Expanded clones get a size class; other rows say once, few or many, or leave the size out.

d_call j_call v_call clone_size cdr3_nt cdr3_aa
NA TRBJ2-1 TRBV9 many TGTGCCAGCAGCCCGTTCCAGAGCTCCTACAATGAGCAGTTCTTC CASSPFQSSYNEQFF
NA TRBJ2-7 TRBV19 many TGTGCCAGTATGGGCTCCTACGAGCAGTACTTC CASMGSYEQYF
NA TRBJ2-1 TRBV6-2/TRBV6-3 many TGTGCCAGCAGCCTACCCAGACGATACAATGAGCAGTTCTTC CASSLPRRYNEQFF
NA TRBJ2-2 TRBV7-3 many TGTGCCAGCAGACCAACGAACACCGGGGAGCTGTTTTTT CASRPTNTGELFF
TRBD2 TRBJ2-1 TRBV20-1 many TGCAGTGCTAGAAGAAGGGGACTAGCGGGAGAGGTCAATGAGCAGTTCTTC CSARRRGLAGEVNEQFF
NA TRBJ1-6 TRBV28 NA TGTGCCAGCAGTTTTACCGGGAGAGGTCATTCACCCCTCCACTTT CASSFTGRGHSPLHF
NA TRBJ2-1 TRBV20-1 many TGCAGTGCTAGGATAGAGATGCCGGGATCAAAGACAGAGAGATTATCCTACAATGAGCAGTTCTTC CSARIEMPGSKTERLSYNEQFF
TRBD1 TRBJ1-5 TRBV28 NA TGTGCCAGCCGACAGGGAGGTCAGCCCCAGCATTTT CASRQGGQPQHF
TRBD1 TRBJ1-2 TRBV7-9 many TGTGCCAGCAGCCGGGGCGGGACAGGGAATGGCCGCGGCTACACCTTC CASSRGGTGNGRGYTF
TRBD2 TRBJ2-7 TRBV5-1 many TGCGCCAGCAGCTTGAGCTCTAGCGGGAGGGCCAGGTCCTACGAGCAGTACTTC CASSLSSSGRARSYEQYF
NA TRBJ2-7 TRBV3-1 many TGTGCCAGCAGCCAAGAAGCTAGTAGATTCGAGCAGTACTTC CASSQEASRFEQYF
TRBD1 TRBJ2-7 TRBV6-5 many TGTGCCAGCAGCAGAAGACAGGGCGTCGGGCAGTACTTC CASSRRQGVGQYF
NA TRBJ2-5 TRBV5-1 many TGCGCCAGCGGCGAACAGGGGGGGAGTTGGGAGACCCAGTACTTC CASGEQGGSWETQYF
NA TRBJ2-7 TRBV19 NA TGTGCCAGTAGTATATGGGGACCGGGCCCCTACGAGCAGTACTTC CASSIWGPGPYEQYF
NA TRBJ2-3 TRBV3-1 NA TGTGCCAGCAGCCAAGGGTGGTCCCGCACAGATACGCAGTATTTT CASSQGWSRTDTQYF
NA TRBJ1-5 TRBV7-9 many TGTGCCAGCACCACCGGGACCGGAAGCCCCCAGCATTTT CASTTGTGSPQHF
TRBD2 TRBJ2-5 TRBV4-1 many TGCGCCAGCAGCCAAGCCCTAGCGGGAGGGAGGGGGGAGACCCAGTACTTC CASSQALAGGRGETQYF
TRBD2 TRBJ2-5 TRBV5-5 many TGTGCCAGCAGCTTACAGACTAGCGCTGGAGAGACCCAGTACTTC CASSLQTSAGETQYF
NA TRBJ1-5 TRBV6-5 many TGTGCCAGCAGTTACTCTTACGGATCAGATCAGCCCCAGCATTTT CASSYSYGSDQPQHF
TRBD2 TRBJ2-1 TRBV20-1 NA TGCAGTGCTGGTAGCGGGAGCTCCTACAATGAGCAGTTCTTC CSAGSGSSYNEQFF
NA TRBJ2-5 TRBV29-1 many TGCAGCGTGTTGCTAATGGAGACCCAGTACTTC CSVLLMETQYF
TRBD2 TRBJ2-1 TRBV7-2 NA TGTGCCAGCAGCTCTGGGACTAGCGGGGAAAGGTGGTTCTTC CASSSGTSGERWFF
NA TRBJ1-2 TRBV14 many TGTGCCAGCAGCCAAATCGGGACGGAGCTTAACTATGGCTACACCTTC CASSQIGTELNYGYTF
TRBD2 TRBJ2-1 TRBV10-3 NA TGTGCCGCAAAAAGGGGACTAGCGGGGGGTGAGCAGTTCTTC CAAKRGLAGGEQFF
NA TRBJ2-1 TRBV6-4 many TGTGCCAGCAGTGTAGACGGGCTCTCCTACAATGAGCAGTTCTTC CASSVDGLSYNEQFF
NA TRBJ2-6 TRBV3-1 NA TGTGCCAGCAGCCAAGATACAGGTGGGGCCAACGTCCTGACTTTC CASSQDTGGANVLTF
TRBD1 TRBJ1-5 TRBV28 NA TGTGCCAGCTACCAGGGGGGGTCAGGTCAGCCCCAGCATTTT CASYQGGSGQPQHF
NA TRBJ2-7 TRBV20-1 many TGCAGTGCGAGAACCCCTGGACAGAATTACGAGCAGTACTTC CSARTPGQNYEQYF
NA TRBJ2-7 TRBV20-1 many TGCAGTGCTAGAGATTCGGGAGTCCTCTCCTACGAGCAGTACTTC CSARDSGVLSYEQYF
NA TRBJ2-7 TRBV20-1 medium-sized TGCAGTGTCCAAGGGGCGGGGAGCTCCTACGAGCAGTACTTC CSVQGAGSSYEQYF
NA TRBJ2-5 TRBV28 few TGTGCCAGCAGAAAGAGCGTCCCCCAAGAGACCCAGTACTTC CASRKSVPQETQYF
TRBD2 TRBJ2-3 TRBV7-6 NA TGTGCCGGCAGCTTAGAAGCTAGCGGGATGGGCACAGACACGCAGTATTTT CAGSLEASGMGTDTQYF
TRBD2 TRBJ2-3 TRBV5-6 many TGTGCCAGCAGCCCAGTGACTAGCATGGTCGTCAGCACAGATACGCAGTATTTT CASSPVTSMVVSTDTQYF
NA TRBJ1-4 TRBV6-2/TRBV6-3 many TGTGCCAGCAGTCCCACAGATGAAAAACTGTTTTTT CASSPTDEKLFF
NA TRBJ2-1 TRBV15 NA TGTGCCACCAGCAGAGATGGTGGGGGAGCCGATGAGCAGTTCTTC CATSRDGGGADEQFF
TRBD2 TRBJ2-1 TRBV20-1 many TGCAGTGCTAGAGATTCGTCTAGCGGGAGCCTATCCTATGAGCAGTTCTTC CSARDSSSGSLSYEQFF
NA TRBJ2-1 TRBV12-5 once TGTGCCGGCAGTTTTGCTTCCTCGGGTGAGCAGTTCTTC CAGSFASSGEQFF
NA TRBJ2-3 TRBV20-1 many TGCAGTGCTAGAGATCGGAGGGTAGCGGCTCGTTGGGGCACAGATACGCAGTATTTT CSARDRRVAARWGTDTQYF
TRBD2 TRBJ2-5 TRBV20-1 many TGCAGTGCTAGATCTCCGACTAGCGGTGGACAAGAGACCCAGTACTTC CSARSPTSGGQETQYF
TRBD2 TRBJ2-7 TRBV7-8 many TGTGCCAGCAGCCCACAGAGCGGGAGGACAAACGAGCAGTACTTC CASSPQSGRTNEQYF
NA TRBJ2-1 TRBV6-1 many TGTGCCAGCAGCTTTGGGACTGACAGCTCCTACAATGAGCAGTTCTTC CASSFGTDSSYNEQFF
NA TRBJ1-2 TRBV28 few TGTGCCAGCAGCCCCAGGGGAAAGGACTATGGCTACACCTTC CASSPRGKDYGYTF
NA TRBJ1-3 TRBV27 NA TGTGCCAGCAAACTTACAGGGTCCGGAAACACCATATATTTT CASKLTGSGNTIYF
TRBD2 TRBJ2-7 TRBV27 NA TGTGCCAGCAGTCCAAATTCGGGACTAGCGGGGGGCTACGAGCAGTACTTC CASSPNSGLAGGYEQYF
NA TRBJ2-5 TRBV2 many TGTGCCAGCAAGACGGCTTCGTACCAAGAGACCCAGTACTTC CASKTASYQETQYF
TRBD1 TRBJ1-2 TRBV7-2 many TGTGCCAGCAGCTTCCATCCCCCCGGACAGGGGGCGGACGGCTATGGCTACACCTTC CASSFHPPGQGADGYGYTF
TRBD1 TRBJ2-1 TRBV30 few TGTGCCTGGAGCAGGACAGGGGGCAATAGGGATGAGCAGTTCTTC CAWSRTGGNRDEQFF
TRBD2 TRBJ2-1 TRBV20-1 medium-sized TGCAGTGCTAGGGCGGCGGGGGTAGCCTACAATGAGCAGTTCTTC CSARAAGVAYNEQFF
TRBD2 TRBJ2-1 TRBV5-1 many TGTGCCAGCAGCTCTAGCGGCAGCTCCTACAATGAGCAGTTCTTC CASSSSGSSYNEQFF
NA TRBJ2-7 TRBV2 many TGTGCCAGCAGTCTAACCTTACTAGGGTACGAGCAGTACTTC CASSLTLLGYEQYF
NA TRBJ1-2 TRBV6-5 many TGTGCCAGCAGTTCAAACGGGGTCCACTATGGCTACACCTTC CASSSNGVHYGYTF
TRBD2 TRBJ2-1 TRBV19 many TGTGCCAGTAGTTCTCGACTAGCGGGAGTGGTCTCCTACAATGAGCAGTTCTTC CASSSRLAGVVSYNEQFF
NA TRBJ1-3 TRBV13 many TGTGCCAGCAGGCAGTACTCTGGAAACACCATATATTTT CASRQYSGNTIYF
NA TRBJ1-5 TRBV6-1 many TGTGCCAGCAGCCTCAGGGTGGGGTATAGCAATCAGCCCCAGCATTTT CASSLRVGYSNQPQHF
NA TRBJ1-4 TRBV5-6 many TGTGCCAGCAGCTTGCGGTCGGGGATTGGTGAAAAACTGTTTTTT CASSLRSGIGEKLFF
NA TRBJ2-7 TRBV20-1 many TGCAGTGCTAGGGACACCTACGAGCAGTACTTC CSARDTYEQYF
TRBD1 TRBJ1-2 TRBV28 few TGTGCCAGCAGCATCAGGGGGCGGCGGGGCTACACCTTC CASSIRGRRGYTF
TRBD1 TRBJ1-2 TRBV5-4 many TGTGCCAGCAGCCTATTGGACAGGGTACGGAACTATGGCTACACCTTC CASSLLDRVRNYGYTF
TRBD2 TRBJ2-1 TRBV29-1 many TGCAGCGCCCGACTAGCGGGAGTTGGTGAGCAGTTCTTC CSARLAGVGEQFF
NA TRBJ2-1 TRBV12-3/TRBV12-4 many TGTGCCAGCAGGCATACCTCGGGACGGGAGTTCTTC CASRHTSGREFF